Given below is one TCR beta chain in context. Its cognate antigen is unknown. The CDR3 covers 15 residues. V gave up 5 bases and J gave up 3 bases, with 17 bases separating them. The germline V gene has CDR1 SGHTA and CDR2 FQGNSA. This record comes from a study of spatial heterogeneity in lung cancer. General observations from the study: Expanded intratumoral alpha and beta TCR counts tracked tumor mutation counts.

Time point denoted: sample taken at primary tumor resection. Donors were around 70 untreated early-stage non-small cell lung cancer patients. In the library, each TCR cDNA molecule bore its own unique molecular identifier. Via MiXCR, TCRdb re-called the 5' RACE reads, giving one row per CDR3 protein. The profile shows around 20,000 distinct CDR3 sequences, about 7.5% of them singletons. The receptor comes from a male donor with early-stage non-small cell lung cancer. The specimen comprised lung tumor tissue, sampled at surgery. V usage is TRBV7-2 and J usage is TRBJ2-7, with D possibly being TRBD1 (5 bases). This chain's CDR3 is CASSLRPDQGYEQYF. Written as DNA, the CDR3 is TGTGCCAGCAGCCTACGCCCGGATCAGGGCTACGAGCAGTACTTC.